The next 16 T cell receptor beta chains were all read from a single sample in a study of cytomegalovirus exposure and HLA in healthy donors. Measured with immunoSEQ multiplex PCR; TCRdb has only the in-frame clones, and not every one. The sample lists approximately 300,000 clones; roughly 87% were seen once. The sample consisted of PBMCs. The origin of the receptors is a woman aged 30 to 39 in good health and CMV-seropositive.

This rearrangement joins TRBV9 to TRBJ1-5; no definite D call. Per germline, CDR1 SGDLS and CDR2 YYNGEE. V shed 0 bases and J shed 4 bases, with 8 bases lying between them. The CDR3 contains 14 residues. The CDR3 spells CASSVGNGNQPQHF. In DNA form, the CDR3 reads TGTGCCAGCAGCGTAGGAAACGGGAATCAGCCCCAGCATTTT.

This chain connects TRBV27 to TRBJ1-4; tentatively, D is TRBD1 (6 bases). V was cut by 3 bases and J by 8 bases, with 19 bases left in between. The germline CDR1 and CDR2 sequences are MNHEY and SMNVEV (reference sequence). CDR3 length: 16 amino acids. The CDR3: CASSLVVGGNWEKLFF. As DNA, the CDR3 is TGTGCCAGCAGTTTGGTGGTAGGGGGGAATTGGGAAAAACTGTTTTTT.

This chain connects TRBV7-6 to TRBJ2-5, with 8 bases lining up with TRBD2. V lost 5 bases to trimming and J lost 5 bases; unmatched junction nucleotides: 16. Germline CDR1 reads SGHVS; CDR2 reads FNYEAQ. This CDR3 has 17 residues. CDR3 protein: CASSQRASGWEGETQYF. DNA of the CDR3: TGTGCCAGCAGCCAGCGGGCTAGCGGGTGGGAGGGCGAGACCCAGTACTTC.

This chain uses TRBV30 with TRBJ1-2, with D uncertain. The CDR3 is 14 amino acids. CDR1 is GTSNPN and CDR2 is SVGIG in the germline V gene (reference sequence). The CDR3 DNA reads as TGTGCGGGAAAGGAACTCAGGACGGACTATGGCTACACCTTC. Translating gives CAGKELRTDYGYTF.

The chain links TRBV25-1 to TRBJ2-7; D not certain. This CDR3 comprises 14 residues. V lost 1 base and J 4 bases, leaving 11 bases between the germline ends. From germline, CDR1 is MGHDK and CDR2 SYGVNS. The CDR3 protein is CASSESGSQYEQYF. The CDR3 region has the DNA TGTGCCAGCAGTGAATCCGGCTCCCAATACGAGCAGTACTTC.

The chain is built from TRBV5-4 and TRBJ2-7; 14 bases line up with TRBD2. CDR3 length equals 15 residues. The germline gives CDR1 SGHNT, CDR2 YYREEE (reference sequence). The J segment lost 6 bases and the V segment lost 7 bases, leaving 9 bases of the junction unmatched. In DNA form, the CDR3 reads TGTGCCAGCGGCCTGACTAGCGGGGGGGCGCGCGAGCAGTACTTC. This encodes CASGLTSGGAREQYF.

The chain couples TRBV5-4 to TRBJ2-7, with TRBD1 identical over 7 bases. In germline, CDR1 is SGHNT, CDR2 YYREEE (reference sequence). V gave up 5 bases and J gave up 2 bases; unmatched junction bases: 7. This CDR3 is 14 amino acids long. As DNA, the CDR3 is TGTGCCAGCAGTCCGATGACAGGGACCTACGAGCAGTACTTC. This sequence encodes CASSPMTGTYEQYF.

This clone has only one observation. The CDR3 loop is CASSASGLTEAFF. CDR3 bases: TGTGCCAGCAGCGCTTCAGGGTTAACTGAAGCTTTCTTT. The chain recombines TRBV5-6 with TRBJ1-1; tentatively, D is TRBD1 (5 bases). V gave up 4 bases and J gave up 5 bases, with 12 bases separating them. The CDR3 covers 13 residues. Looked up from germline, CDR1 is SGHDT and CDR2 is YYEEEE.

V gene TRBV13 combines with J gene TRBJ1-1; TRBD1 is a possible D gene (6 bases). Looked up from germline, CDR1 is PRHDT and CDR2 is FYEKMQ (reference sequence). This CDR3 has 15 amino acids. Trimming took off 2 bases at V and 3 bases at J, with 13 bases between the two ends. In nucleotides, the CDR3 is TGTGCCAGCAGCTTATCGGGCAGGGGAGACACTGAAGCTTTCTTT. This translates into CASSLSGRGDTEAFF.

The gene calls are TRBV30 and TRBJ2-3; 7 positions match TRBD2. Looked up from germline, CDR1 is GTSNPN and CDR2 is SVGIG (reference sequence). With V trimmed by 5 bases and J by 2 bases, 7 bases remained unmatched. This CDR3 comprises 14 residues. The CDR3 loop reads CAWGDYPITDTQYF. In DNA form, the CDR3 reads TGTGCCTGGGGGGACTACCCAATCACAGATACGCAGTATTTT.

The chain carries TRBV6-4 and TRBJ1-1, with no clear D. Trimming removed 6 bases from V and 0 bases from J, with 8 bases in between. Germline values: CDR1 MRHNA, CDR2 SNTAGT. The CDR3 is 13 residues long. The CDR3 protein is CASSLDLNTEAFF. The DNA for the CDR3 is TGTGCCAGCAGCCTGGACCTGAACACTGAAGCTTTCTTT.

J is TRBJ2-1 and V is TRBV7-3; 8 positions match TRBD2. The CDR3 runs to 15 residues. The V gene end was trimmed by 2 bases and the J gene end by 7 bases; junction bases not matched to a gene: 7. Germline V gene data show CDR1 as SGHTA and CDR2 as FQGTGA. The DNA of the CDR3 is TGTGCCAGCAGCTTATTGGGGACTAGAGCAAATGAGCAGTTCTTC. Amino acids: CASSLLGTRANEQFF. Drawing the rest from reference TRBV7-3 and TRBJ2-1, the complete variable domain is GAGVSQTPSNKVTEKGKYVELRCDPISGHTALYWYRQSLGQGPEFLIYFQGTGAADDSGLPNDRFFAVRPEGSVSTLKIQRTERGDSAVYLCASSLLGTRANEQFFGPGTRLTVL.

The chain is built from TRBV5-4 and TRBJ2-7; 8 nucleotides line up with TRBD2. Per the germline V gene, CDR1 is SGHNT and CDR2 is YYREEE (reference sequence). This CDR3 has 14 residues. Trimming cost V 4 bases and J 2 bases; bases outside gene matches: 5. In DNA form, the CDR3 reads TGTGCCAGCAGCGACGGACTAGCAGCCTACGAGCAGTACTTC. The encoded protein is CASSDGLAAYEQYF.

The V and J genes are TRBV11-2 and TRBJ2-7, with 7 bases identical to TRBD2. Germline-derived CDR1 and CDR2 are SGHAT and FQNNGV. V shed 4 bases, J shed 6 bases, and the junction held 9 bases outside the gene matches. The CDR3 spans 14 residues. CDR3 sequence: CASSSLARRLEQYF. The CDR3 coding sequence is TGTGCCAGCAGCTCACTAGCGCGGAGACTCGAGCAGTACTTC.

This sequence joins TRBV30 and TRBJ2-2; TRBD1 matches 7 bases. V dropped 6 bases and J dropped 4; count of bases not matched to a gene: 8. CDR1 and CDR2 from the germline V gene are GTSNPN and SVGIG (reference sequence). The CDR3 totals 14 residues. The CDR3 bases are TGTGCCTGCACGGACAGGTCGAGCACCGGGGAGCTGTTTTTT. The encoded protein is CACTDRSSTGELFF.

This clone has only one observation. The J gene is TRBJ2-5, the V gene TRBV5-6, with 14 nucleotides matching TRBD2. This CDR3 comprises 15 residues. V trimming: 3 bases; J trimming: 5 bases; junction bases outside the gene matches: 3. Per the germline V gene, CDR1 is SGHDT and CDR2 is YYEEEE. The CDR3 bases are TGTGCCAGCAGCTACGGGACTAGCGGGGGTGAGACCCAGTACTTC. Encoded protein: CASSYGTSGGETQYF. Based on the CDR3 plus reference TRBV5-6 and TRBJ2-5, the full variable domain is DAGVTQSPTHLIKTRGQQVTLRCSPKSGHDTVSWYQQALGQGPQFIFQYYEEEERQRGNFPDRFSGHQFPNYSSELNVNALLLGDSALYLCASSYGTSGGETQYFGPGTRLLVL.